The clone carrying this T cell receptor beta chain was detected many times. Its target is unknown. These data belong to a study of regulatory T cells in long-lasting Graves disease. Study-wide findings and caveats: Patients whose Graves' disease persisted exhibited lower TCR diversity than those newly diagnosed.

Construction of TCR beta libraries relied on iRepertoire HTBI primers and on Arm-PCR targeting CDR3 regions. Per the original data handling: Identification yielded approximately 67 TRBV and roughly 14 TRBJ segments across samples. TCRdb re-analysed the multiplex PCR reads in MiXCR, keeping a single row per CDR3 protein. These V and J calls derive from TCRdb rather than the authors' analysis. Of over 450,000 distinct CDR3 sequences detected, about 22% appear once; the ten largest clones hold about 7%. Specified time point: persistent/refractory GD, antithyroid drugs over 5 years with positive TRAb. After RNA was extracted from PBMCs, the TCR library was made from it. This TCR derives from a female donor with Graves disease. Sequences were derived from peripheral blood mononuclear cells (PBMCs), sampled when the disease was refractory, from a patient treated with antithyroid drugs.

The DNA of the CDR3 is TGCAGTGCTAGAGGTACAGCGGGAGTTGGAGAGACCCAGTACTTC. This codes for CSARGTAGVGETQYF. The rearrangement uses TRBV20-1 and TRBJ2-5; TRBD2 agrees at 8 bases. Losses at the gene ends were 1 base for V and 4 bases for J; bases not matched to a gene: 8. Germline V gene data show CDR1 as DFQATT and CDR2 as SNEGSKA (reference sequence). This CDR3 spans 15 amino acids.